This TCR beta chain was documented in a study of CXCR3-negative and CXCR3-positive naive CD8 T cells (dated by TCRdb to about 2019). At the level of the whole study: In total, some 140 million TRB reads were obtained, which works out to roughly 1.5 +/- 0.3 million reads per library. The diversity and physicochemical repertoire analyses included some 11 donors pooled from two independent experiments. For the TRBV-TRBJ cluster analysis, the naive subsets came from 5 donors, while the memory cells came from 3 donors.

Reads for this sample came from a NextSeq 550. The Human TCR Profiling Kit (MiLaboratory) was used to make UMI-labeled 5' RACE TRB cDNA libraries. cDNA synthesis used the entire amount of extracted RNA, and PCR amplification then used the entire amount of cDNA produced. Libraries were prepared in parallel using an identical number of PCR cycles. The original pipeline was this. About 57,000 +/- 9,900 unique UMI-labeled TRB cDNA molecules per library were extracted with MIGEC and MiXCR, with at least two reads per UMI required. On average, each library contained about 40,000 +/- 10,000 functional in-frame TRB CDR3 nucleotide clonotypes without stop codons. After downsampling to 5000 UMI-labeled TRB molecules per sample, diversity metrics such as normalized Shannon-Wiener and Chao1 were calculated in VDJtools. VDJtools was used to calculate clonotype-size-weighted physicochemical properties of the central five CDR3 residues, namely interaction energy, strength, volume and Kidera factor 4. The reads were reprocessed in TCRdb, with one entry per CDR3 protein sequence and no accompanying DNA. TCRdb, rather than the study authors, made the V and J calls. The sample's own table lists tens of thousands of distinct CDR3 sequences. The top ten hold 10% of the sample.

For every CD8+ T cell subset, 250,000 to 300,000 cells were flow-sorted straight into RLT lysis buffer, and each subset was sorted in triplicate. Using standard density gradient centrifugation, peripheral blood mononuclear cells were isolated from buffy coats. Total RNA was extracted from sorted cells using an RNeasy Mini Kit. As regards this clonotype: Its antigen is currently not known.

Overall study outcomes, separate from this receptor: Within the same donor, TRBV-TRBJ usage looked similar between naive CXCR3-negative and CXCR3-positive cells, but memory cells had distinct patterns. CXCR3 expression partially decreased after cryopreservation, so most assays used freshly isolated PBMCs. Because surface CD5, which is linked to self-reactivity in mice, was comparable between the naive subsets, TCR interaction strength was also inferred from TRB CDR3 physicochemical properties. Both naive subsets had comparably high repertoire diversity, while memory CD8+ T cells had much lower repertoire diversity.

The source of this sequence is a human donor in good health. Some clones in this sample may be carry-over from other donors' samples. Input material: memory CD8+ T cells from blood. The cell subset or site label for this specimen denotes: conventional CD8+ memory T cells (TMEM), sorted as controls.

The CDR3 region: CASSSYPDTGYGTDTQYF. The rearranged chain carries TRBV7-6 and TRBJ2-3; TCRdb's D call of TRBD1 is untestable without DNA. Via the germline V gene, CDR1 is SGHVS and CDR2 FNYEAQ. From the cysteine up to the phenylalanine, the CDR3 has a length of 18 residues. No DNA accompanies this entry.